This TCR beta chain was sequenced in a study of identical twins. Points from the study as a whole: Within beta out-of-frame sequences, the excess sharing observed between twins was weaker.

This clonotype was detected only a few times. Its antigen is not identified. This CDR3 has 13 amino acids. Germline V lookup: CDR1 DFQATT, CDR2 SNEGSKA (reference sequence). The V end lost 6 bases, the J end lost 8 bases, and 17 bases lay between the germline ends. Template switching, a step in the protocol, added a universal primer site, and cDNA carried unique molecular identifiers. TCRdb ran MiXCR on the 5' RACE reads and lists one entry per CDR3 protein. The sample yields 500,000 or so distinct CDR3 sequences, 14% seen once. This same sample was also taken into another study, of yellow fever vaccine responses in identical twins.

This receptor was taken from a woman in her late teens or twenties in good health. Sequences were obtained from CD4+ T cells sorted from blood. The chain is built from TRBV20-1 and TRBJ2-4, with unresolved D. CDR3 loop: CSATTNGLDIQYF. CDR3 sequence (DNA): TGCAGTGCCACCACCAACGGGCTAGACATTCAGTACTTC.